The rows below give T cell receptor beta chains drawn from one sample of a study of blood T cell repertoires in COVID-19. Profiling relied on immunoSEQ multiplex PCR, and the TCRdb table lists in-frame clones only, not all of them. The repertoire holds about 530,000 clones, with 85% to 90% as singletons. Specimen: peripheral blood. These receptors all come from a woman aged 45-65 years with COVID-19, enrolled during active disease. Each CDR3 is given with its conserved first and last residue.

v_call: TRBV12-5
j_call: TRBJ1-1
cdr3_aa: CASGSGQGLNTEAFF

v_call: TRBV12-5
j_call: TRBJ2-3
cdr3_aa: CASGARTGDRTDTQYF

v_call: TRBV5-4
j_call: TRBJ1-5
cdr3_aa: CASSSGTGVNQPQHF

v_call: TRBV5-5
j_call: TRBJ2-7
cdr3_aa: CASSPNPGGFYEQYF

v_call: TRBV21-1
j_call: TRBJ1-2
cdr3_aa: CASSKGVLDYGYTF

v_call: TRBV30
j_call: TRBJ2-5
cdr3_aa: CAWSVQGGLGTQYF

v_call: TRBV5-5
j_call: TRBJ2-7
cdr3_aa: CASSIAGDSYEQYF

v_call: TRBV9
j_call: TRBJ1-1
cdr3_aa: CASSVGAGDDTEAFF

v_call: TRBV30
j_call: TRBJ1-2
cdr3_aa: CAGTGLGYYGYTF

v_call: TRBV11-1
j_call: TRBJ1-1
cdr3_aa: CASSVYRGVNTEAFF

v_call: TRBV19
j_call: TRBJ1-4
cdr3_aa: CASSNRQIGDGEKLFF

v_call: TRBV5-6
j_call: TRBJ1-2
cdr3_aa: CASSAGTGEGYTF

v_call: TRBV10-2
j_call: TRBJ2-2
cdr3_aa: CASSEDRMNTGELFF

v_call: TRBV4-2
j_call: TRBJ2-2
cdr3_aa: CASSHLLGTGETGELFF

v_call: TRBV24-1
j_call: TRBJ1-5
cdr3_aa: CATSDPEANQPQHF

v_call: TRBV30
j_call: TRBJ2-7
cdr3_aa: CAWSVTGSEQYF

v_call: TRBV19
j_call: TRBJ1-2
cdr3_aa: CASSIDRAGYTF

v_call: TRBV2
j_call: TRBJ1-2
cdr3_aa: CASSPDRTYGYTF

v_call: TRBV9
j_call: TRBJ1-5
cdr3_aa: CASSSAADPSSVQPQHF

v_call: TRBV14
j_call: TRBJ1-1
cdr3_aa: CASSRALNTEAFF

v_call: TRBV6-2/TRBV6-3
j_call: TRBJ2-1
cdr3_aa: CASSYSTAERGRGYNEQFF

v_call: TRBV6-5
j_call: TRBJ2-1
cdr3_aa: CASSDSSSYNEQFF

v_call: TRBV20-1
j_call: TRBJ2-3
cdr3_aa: CSASGTTTSTDTQYF

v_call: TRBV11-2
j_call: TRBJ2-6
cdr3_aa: CASSLVGGTSAGANVLTF